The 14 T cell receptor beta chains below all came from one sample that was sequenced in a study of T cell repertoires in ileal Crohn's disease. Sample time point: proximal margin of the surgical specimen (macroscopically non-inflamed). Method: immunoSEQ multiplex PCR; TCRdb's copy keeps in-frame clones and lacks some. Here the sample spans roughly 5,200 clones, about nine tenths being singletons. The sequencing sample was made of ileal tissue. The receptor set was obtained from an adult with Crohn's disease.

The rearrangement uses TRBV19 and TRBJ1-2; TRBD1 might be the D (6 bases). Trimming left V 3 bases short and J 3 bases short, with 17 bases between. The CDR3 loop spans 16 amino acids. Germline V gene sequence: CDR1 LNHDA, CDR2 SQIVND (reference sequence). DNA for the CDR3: TGTGCCAGTAGTATCCACCCCCGGGGGGCGGACTATGGCTACACCTTC. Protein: CASSIHPRGADYGYTF.

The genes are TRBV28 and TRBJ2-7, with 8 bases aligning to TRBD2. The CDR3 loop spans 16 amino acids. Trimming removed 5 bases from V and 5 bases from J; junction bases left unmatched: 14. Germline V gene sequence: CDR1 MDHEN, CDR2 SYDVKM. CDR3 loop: CASSGRKLAGENEQYF. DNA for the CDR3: TGTGCCAGCAGTGGAAGAAAGCTAGCGGGTGAGAACGAGCAGTACTTC.

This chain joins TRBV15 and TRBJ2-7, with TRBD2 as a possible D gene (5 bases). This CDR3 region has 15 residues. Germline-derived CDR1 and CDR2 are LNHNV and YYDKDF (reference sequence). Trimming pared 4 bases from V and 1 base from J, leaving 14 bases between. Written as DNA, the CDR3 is TGTGCCACCAGCATAGAACAAACGGGATCCTACGAGCAGTACTTC. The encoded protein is CATSIEQTGSYEQYF.

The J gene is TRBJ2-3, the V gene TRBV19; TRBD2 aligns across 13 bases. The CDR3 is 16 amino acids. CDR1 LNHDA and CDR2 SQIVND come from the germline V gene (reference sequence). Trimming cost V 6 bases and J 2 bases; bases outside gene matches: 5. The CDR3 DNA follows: TGTGCCAGTAGCAAGGGACTAGCGGGACCCACAGATACGCAGTATTTT. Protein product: CASSKGLAGPTDTQYF.

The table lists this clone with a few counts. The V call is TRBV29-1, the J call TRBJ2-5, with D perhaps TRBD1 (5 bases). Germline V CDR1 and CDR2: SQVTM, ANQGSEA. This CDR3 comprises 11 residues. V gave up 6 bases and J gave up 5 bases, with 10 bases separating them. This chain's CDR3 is CSVTPGETQYF. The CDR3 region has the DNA TGCAGCGTGACCCCAGGGGAGACCCAGTACTTC.

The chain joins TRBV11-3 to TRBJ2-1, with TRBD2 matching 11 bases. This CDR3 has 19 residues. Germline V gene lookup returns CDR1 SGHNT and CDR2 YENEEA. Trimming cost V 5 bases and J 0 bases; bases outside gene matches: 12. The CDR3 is CASSLGGTSGGSSYNEQFF. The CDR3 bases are TGTGCCAGCAGCCTAGGAGGTACTAGCGGGGGAAGCTCCTACAATGAGCAGTTCTTC.

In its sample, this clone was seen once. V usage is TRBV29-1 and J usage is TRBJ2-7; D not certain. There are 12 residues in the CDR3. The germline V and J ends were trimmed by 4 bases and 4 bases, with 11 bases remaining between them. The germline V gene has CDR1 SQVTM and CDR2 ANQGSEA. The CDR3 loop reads CSVVRTGYEQYF. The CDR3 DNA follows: TGCAGCGTTGTTAGGACGGGTTACGAGCAGTACTTC.

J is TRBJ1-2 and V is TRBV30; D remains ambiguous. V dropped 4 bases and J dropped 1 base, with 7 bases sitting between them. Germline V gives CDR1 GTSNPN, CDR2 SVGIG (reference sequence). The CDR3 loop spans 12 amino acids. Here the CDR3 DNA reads TGTGCCTGGACGCACCTTAACTATGGCTACACCTTC. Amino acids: CAWTHLNYGYTF. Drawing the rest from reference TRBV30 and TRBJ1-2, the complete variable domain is SQTIHQWPATLVQPVGSPLSLECTVEGTSNPNLYWYRQAAGRGLQLLFYSVGIGQISSEVPQNLSASRPQDRQFILSSKKLLLSDSGFYLCAWTHLNYGYTFGSGTRLTVV.

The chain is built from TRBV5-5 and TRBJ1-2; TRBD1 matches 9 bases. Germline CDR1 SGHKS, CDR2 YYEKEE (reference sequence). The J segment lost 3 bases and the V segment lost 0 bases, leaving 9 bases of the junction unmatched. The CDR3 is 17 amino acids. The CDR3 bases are TGTGCCAGCAGCTTGGACGGGACAGGGTACCTCGACTATGGCTACACCTTC. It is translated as CASSLDGTGYLDYGYTF.

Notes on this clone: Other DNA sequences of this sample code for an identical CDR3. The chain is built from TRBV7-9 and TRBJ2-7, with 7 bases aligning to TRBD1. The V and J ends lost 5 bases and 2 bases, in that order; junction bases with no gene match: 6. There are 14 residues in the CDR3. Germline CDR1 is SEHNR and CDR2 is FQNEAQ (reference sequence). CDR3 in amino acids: CASSARQGTYEQYF. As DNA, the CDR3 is TGTGCCAGCAGCGCTCGACAGGGCACCTACGAGCAGTACTTC.

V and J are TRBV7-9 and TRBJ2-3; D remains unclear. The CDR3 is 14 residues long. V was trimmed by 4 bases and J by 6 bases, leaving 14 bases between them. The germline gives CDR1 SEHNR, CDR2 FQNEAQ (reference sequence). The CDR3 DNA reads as TGTGCCAGCAGCTCTCCGACTGTTACGGATACGCAGTATTTT. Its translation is CASSSPTVTDTQYF.

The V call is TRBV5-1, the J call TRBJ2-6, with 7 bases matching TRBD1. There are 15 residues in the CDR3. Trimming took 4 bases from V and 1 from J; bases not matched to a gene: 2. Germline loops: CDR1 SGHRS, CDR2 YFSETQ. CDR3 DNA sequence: TGCGCCAGCAGCACGGGACAGTCTGGGGCCAACGTCCTGACTTTC. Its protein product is CASSTGQSGANVLTF.

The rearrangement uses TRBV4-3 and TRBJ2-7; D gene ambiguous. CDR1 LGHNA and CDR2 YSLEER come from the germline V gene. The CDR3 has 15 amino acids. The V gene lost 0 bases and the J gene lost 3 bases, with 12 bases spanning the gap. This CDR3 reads CASSQDNIPFYEQYF. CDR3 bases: TGCGCCAGCAGCCAAGATAATATACCGTTCTACGAGCAGTACTTC.

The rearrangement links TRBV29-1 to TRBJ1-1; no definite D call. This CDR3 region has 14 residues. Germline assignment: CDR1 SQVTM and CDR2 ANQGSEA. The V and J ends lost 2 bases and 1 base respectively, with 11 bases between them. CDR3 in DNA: TGCAGCGTTGAATTAGACCGCAAGAACACTGAAGCTTTCTTT. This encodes CSVELDRKNTEAFF.